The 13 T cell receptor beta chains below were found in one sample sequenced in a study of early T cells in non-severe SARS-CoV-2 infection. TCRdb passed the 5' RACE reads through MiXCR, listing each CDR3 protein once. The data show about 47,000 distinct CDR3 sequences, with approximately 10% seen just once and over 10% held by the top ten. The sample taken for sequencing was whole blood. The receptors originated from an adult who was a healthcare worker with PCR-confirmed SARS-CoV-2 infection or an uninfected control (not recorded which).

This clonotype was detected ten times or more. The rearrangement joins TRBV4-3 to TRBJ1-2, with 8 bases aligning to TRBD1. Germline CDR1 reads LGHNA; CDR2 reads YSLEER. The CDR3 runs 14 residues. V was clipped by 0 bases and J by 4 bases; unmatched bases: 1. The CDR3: CASSQEDRGYGYTF. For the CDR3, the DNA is TGCGCCAGCAGCCAAGAAGACAGGGGCTATGGCTACACCTTC.

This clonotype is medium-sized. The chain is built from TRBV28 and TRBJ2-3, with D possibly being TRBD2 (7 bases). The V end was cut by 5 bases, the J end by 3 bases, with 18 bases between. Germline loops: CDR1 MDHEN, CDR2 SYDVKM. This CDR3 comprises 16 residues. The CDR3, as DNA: TGTGCCAGCAGTCCCCGGGGGGCCCTCTTGACAGATACGCAGTATTTT. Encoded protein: CASSPRGALLTDTQYF.

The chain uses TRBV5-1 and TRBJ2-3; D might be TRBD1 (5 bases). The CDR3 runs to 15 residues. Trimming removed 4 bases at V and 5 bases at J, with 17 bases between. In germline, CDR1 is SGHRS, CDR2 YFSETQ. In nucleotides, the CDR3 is TGCGCCAGCAGCCAGGAAGGAAGGGGTGGAGATACGCAGTATTTT. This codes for CASSQEGRGGDTQYF. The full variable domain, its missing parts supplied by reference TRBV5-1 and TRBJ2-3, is KAGVTQTPRYLIKTRGQQVTLSCSPISGHRSVSWYQQTPGQGLQFLFEYFSETQRNKGNFPGRFSGRQFSNSRSEMNVSTLELGDSALYLCASSQEGRGGDTQYFGPGTRLTVL.

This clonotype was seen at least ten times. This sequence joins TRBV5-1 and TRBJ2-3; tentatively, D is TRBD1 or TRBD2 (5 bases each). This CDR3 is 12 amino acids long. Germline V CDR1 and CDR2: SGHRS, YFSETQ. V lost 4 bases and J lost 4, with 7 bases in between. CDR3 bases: TGCGCCAGCAGCGGGGGAGCAGATACGCAGTATTTT. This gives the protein CASSGGADTQYF.

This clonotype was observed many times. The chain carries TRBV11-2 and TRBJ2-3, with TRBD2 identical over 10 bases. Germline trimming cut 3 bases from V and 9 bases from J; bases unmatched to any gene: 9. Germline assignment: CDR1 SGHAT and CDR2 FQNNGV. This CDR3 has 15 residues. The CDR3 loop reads CASSFKAGGQDTQYF. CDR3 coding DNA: TGTGCCAGCAGCTTCAAAGCGGGAGGGCAGGACACGCAGTATTTT. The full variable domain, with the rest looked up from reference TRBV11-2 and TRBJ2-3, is EAGVAQSPRYKIIEKRQSVAFWCNPISGHATLYWYQQILGQGPKLLIQFQNNGVVDDSQLPKDRFSAERLKGVDSTLKIQPAKLEDSAVYLCASSFKAGGQDTQYFGPGTRLTVL.

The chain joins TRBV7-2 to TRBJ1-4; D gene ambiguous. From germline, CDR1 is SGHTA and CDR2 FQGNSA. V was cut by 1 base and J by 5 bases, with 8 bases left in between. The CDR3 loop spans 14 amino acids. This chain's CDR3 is CASSLDSTNEKLFF. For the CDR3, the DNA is TGTGCCAGCAGCTTAGACTCTACCAATGAAAAACTGTTTTTT.

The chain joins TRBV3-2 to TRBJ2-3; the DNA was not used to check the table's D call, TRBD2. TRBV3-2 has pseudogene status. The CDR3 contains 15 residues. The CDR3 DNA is TGTACCAGCAGCCAAGATGGAGGGCCAAGGGATACGCAGTATTTT. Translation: CTSSQDGGPRDTQYF.

Here the CDR3 reads CASSRSGVYQETQYF. CDR3 nucleotides: TGTGCCAGCAGCCGGTCCGGCGTGTACCAAGAGACCCAGTACTTC. The chain joins TRBV6-5 to TRBJ2-5, with unresolved D. Germline-derived CDR1 and CDR2 are MNHEY and SVGAGI. Deletions cut 6 bases from V and 0 bases from J, with 14 bases between. CDR3 length equals 15 residues.

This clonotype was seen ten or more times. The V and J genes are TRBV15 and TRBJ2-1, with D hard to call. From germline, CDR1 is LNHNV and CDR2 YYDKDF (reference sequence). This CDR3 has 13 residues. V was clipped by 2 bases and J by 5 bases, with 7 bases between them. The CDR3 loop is CATSRPPDNEQFF. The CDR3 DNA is TGTGCCACCAGCAGACCCCCCGACAATGAGCAGTTCTTC. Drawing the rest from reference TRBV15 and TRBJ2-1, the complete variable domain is DAMVIQNPRYQVTQFGKPVTLSCSQTLNHNVMYWYQQKSSQAPKLLFHYYDKDFNNEADTPDNFQSRRPNTSFCFLDIRSPGLGDTAMYLCATSRPPDNEQFFGPGTRLTVL.

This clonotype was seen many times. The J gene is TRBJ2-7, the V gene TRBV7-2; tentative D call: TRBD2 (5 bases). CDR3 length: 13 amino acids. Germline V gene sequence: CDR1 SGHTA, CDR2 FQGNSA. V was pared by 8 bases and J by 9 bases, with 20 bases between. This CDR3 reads CASVPGPEGGQYF. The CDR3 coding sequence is TGTGCCAGCGTCCCTGGGCCCGAAGGAGGGCAGTACTTC. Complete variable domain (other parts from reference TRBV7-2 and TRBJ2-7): GAGVSQSPSNKVTEKGKDVELRCDPISGHTALYWYRQSLGQGLEFLIYFQGNSAPDKSGLPSDRFSAERTGGSVSTLTIQRTQQEDSAVYLCASVPGPEGGQYFGPGTRLTVT.

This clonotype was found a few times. The CDR3 sequence: CASSSGEGETQYF. DNA of the CDR3: TGTGCCAGCAGCTCAGGGGAGGGAGAGACCCAGTACTTC. This rearrangement joins TRBV5-5 to TRBJ2-5, with a weak D call TRBD2 (7 bases). The length of the CDR3 is 13 residues. CDR1 and CDR2 from the germline V gene are SGHKS and YYEKEE (reference sequence). V lost 3 bases, J lost 4 bases, and 10 bases lay in between. Together with reference TRBV5-5 and TRBJ2-5, the CDR3 gives the full variable domain: DAGVTQSPTHLIKTRGQQVTLRCSPISGHKSVSWYQQVLGQGPQFIFQYYEKEERGRGNFPDRFSARQFPNYSSELNVNALLLGDSALYLCASSSGEGETQYFGPGTRLLVL.

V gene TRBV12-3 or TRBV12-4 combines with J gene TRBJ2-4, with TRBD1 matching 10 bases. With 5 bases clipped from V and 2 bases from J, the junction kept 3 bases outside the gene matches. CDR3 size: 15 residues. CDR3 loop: CASSRTGGSKNIQYF. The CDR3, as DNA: TGTGCCAGCAGTAGGACAGGGGGGTCCAAAAACATTCAGTACTTC.

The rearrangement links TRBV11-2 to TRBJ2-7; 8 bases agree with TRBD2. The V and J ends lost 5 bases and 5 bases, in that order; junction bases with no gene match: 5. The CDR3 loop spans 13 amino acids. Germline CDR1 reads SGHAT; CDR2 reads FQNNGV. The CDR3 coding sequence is TGTGCCAGCAGCCCCACGGGGGGGAACGAGCAGTACTTC. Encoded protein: CASSPTGGNEQYF.